This entry lists 18 T cell receptor beta chains sequenced from one sample in a study of blood T cell repertoires in COVID-19. Generated by immunoSEQ multiplex PCR, the TCRdb table keeps only in-frame clones and is missing some. The profile shows over 150,000 clones, 85% to 90% of them singletons. Material: PBMCs or T cells enriched from blood (not recorded which). The receptors shown here come from a man between 35 and 55 years old who had recovered from COVID-19.

The chain joins TRBV27 to TRBJ2-7, with 7 bases identical to TRBD2. Germline lookup yields CDR1 MNHEY and CDR2 SMNVEV (reference sequence). With V trimmed by 5 bases and J by 4 bases, 11 bases remained unmatched. This CDR3 has 15 residues. The CDR3 reads CASSPLFAGEYEQYF. Written as DNA, the CDR3 is TGTGCCAGCAGTCCCCTTTTTGCGGGAGAGTACGAGCAGTACTTC.

The chain uses TRBV19 and TRBJ2-3; 10 positions match TRBD2. The trim removed 5 bases at V and 1 base at J, leaving 3 bases unmatched. The CDR3 is 15 residues long. Looked up from germline, CDR1 is LNHDA and CDR2 is SQIVND (reference sequence). The CDR3 reads CASSPGTSGTDTQYF. In DNA form, the CDR3 reads TGTGCCAGTAGTCCCGGGACTAGCGGCACAGATACGCAGTATTTT.

This chain links TRBV11-2 with TRBJ2-4; maybe TRBD1 (5 bases). This CDR3 contains 15 residues. V dropped 6 bases and J dropped 6 bases, with 18 bases sitting between them. Germline CDR1 is SGHAT and CDR2 is FQNNGV. The DNA of the CDR3 is TGTGCCAGCAGGAAAAATGGGGCAGGATTAAACATTCAGTACTTC. This gives the protein CASRKNGAGLNIQYF.

V and J are TRBV19 and TRBJ1-1, with D possibly matching TRBD1 (6 bases). CDR3 length: 15 residues. V lost 0 bases and J 5 bases, leaving 13 bases between the germline ends. Germline V gives CDR1 LNHDA, CDR2 SQIVND (reference sequence). The CDR3 reads CASSIDRQGWTEAFF. CDR3 sequence (DNA): TGTGCCAGTAGTATAGATCGCCAGGGGTGGACTGAAGCTTTCTTT.

This clone was counted once. The J gene is TRBJ2-6, the V gene TRBV19; D remains ambiguous. This CDR3 contains 16 residues. Trimming took 2 bases from V and 1 from J, leaving 9 bases between them. The V gene's germline CDR1 is LNHDA and CDR2 SQIVND (reference sequence). The CDR3 nucleotides read TGTGCCAGTAGTATACGAGGTGGTTCTGGGGCCAACGTCCTGACTTTC. Amino acids: CASSIRGGSGANVLTF.

This chain connects TRBV11-2 to TRBJ1-5, with a possible D match to TRBD1 (5 bases). The length of the CDR3 is 12 residues. Between the trimmed V and J ends, which lost 5 bases and 4 bases, there was a span of 6 bases. Germline V gene lookup returns CDR1 SGHAT and CDR2 FQNNGV. The CDR3 reads CASSNRNQPQHF. As DNA, the CDR3 is TGTGCCAGCAGCAACAGGAATCAGCCCCAGCATTTT.

This clone turned up a few times. The gene calls are TRBV18 and TRBJ1-2; 9 positions match TRBD1. CDR3 size: 16 residues. Germline V CDR1 and CDR2: KGHSH, LQKENI. The V gene end was trimmed by 2 bases and the J gene end by 7 bases; junction bases not matched to a gene: 11. CDR3 nucleotides: TGTGCCAGCTCACCATACGAGGGGACAGGGAGATCTGGCTACACCTTC. Translated: CASSPYEGTGRSGYTF.

The J gene is TRBJ2-2, the V gene TRBV6-5; D ambiguous. This CDR3 spans 15 amino acids. V lost 2 bases, J lost 2 bases, and 9 bases lay in between. Germline V lookup: CDR1 MNHEY, CDR2 SVGAGI. In DNA form, the CDR3 reads TGTGCCAGCAGTTACCCCCCCCTAAACACCGGGGAGCTGTTTTTT. This codes for CASSYPPLNTGELFF.

V gene TRBV24-1 combines with J gene TRBJ1-2; D is unresolved. Trimming took 7 bases from V and 8 from J, leaving 13 bases between them. This CDR3 region has 12 residues. CDR1 and CDR2 from the germline V gene are KGHDR and SFDVKD. The CDR3 spells CATRDPREGYTF. CDR3 nucleotide sequence: TGTGCCACCAGGGACCCTCGGGAAGGCTACACCTTC.

The chain couples TRBV6-4 to TRBJ2-1; 8 positions match TRBD2. This CDR3 is 17 amino acids long. Germline lookup yields CDR1 MRHNA and CDR2 SNTAGT. Trimming cost V 5 bases and J 2 bases; bases outside gene matches: 11. The CDR3 DNA follows: TGTGCCAGCAGTCCCTCAGGTAGCGGGGCCGCCTACAATGAGCAGTTCTTC. This gives the protein CASSPSGSGAAYNEQFF.

As concerns this clone: The sample contains more than one DNA sequence encoding this CDR3. This chain connects TRBV19 to TRBJ1-1; D perhaps matches TRBD1 (5 bases). The CDR3 runs 14 residues. V lost 3 bases and J lost 5, with 13 bases in between. The germline V gene encodes CDR1 LNHDA and CDR2 SQIVND (reference sequence). The CDR3 nucleotides are TGTGCCAGTAGTATCGGTACGGGGGGGACTGAAGCTTTCTTT. The encoded protein is CASSIGTGGTEAFF.

The rearrangement uses TRBV29-1 and TRBJ2-2; D not certain. From germline, CDR1 is SQVTM and CDR2 ANQGSEA. Trimming took 6 bases from V and 3 from J, leaving 17 bases between them. The length of the CDR3 is 15 residues. The DNA for the CDR3 is TGCAGCGTAGACCCATCAGGTGCAGACACCGGGGAGCTGTTTTTT. It yields the protein CSVDPSGADTGELFF.

The chain joins TRBV6-5 to TRBJ1-5; D gene ambiguous. Germline loops: CDR1 MNHEY, CDR2 SVGAGI. Deletions cut 6 bases from V and 0 bases from J, with 12 bases between. This CDR3 comprises 15 residues. CDR3 nucleotides: TGTGCCAGCAGGGCGTCGGGTGATAGCAATCAGCCCCAGCATTTT. This encodes CASRASGDSNQPQHF.

The chain recombines TRBV5-4 with TRBJ2-1; a weak D match, TRBD1 (6 bases). The germline gives CDR1 SGHNT, CDR2 YYREEE (reference sequence). This CDR3 is built from 14 residues. Trimming pared 3 bases from V and 5 bases from J, leaving 12 bases between. In nucleotides, the CDR3 is TGTGCCAGCAGCTCGTGGGGGCAGCACAATGAGCAGTTCTTC. It yields the protein CASSSWGQHNEQFF.

The CDR3 spells CASSIARGSNQPQHF. CDR3 DNA: TGTGCCAGTAGTATCGCCAGGGGAAGCAATCAGCCCCAGCATTTT. This chain uses TRBV19 with TRBJ1-5; perhaps TRBD1 as D (6 bases). Germline lookup yields CDR1 LNHDA and CDR2 SQIVND (reference sequence). CDR3 length: 15 amino acids. Between the trimmed V and J ends, which lost 3 bases and 1 base, there was a span of 10 bases.

There are a few counts of this clone. The V call is TRBV3-1 (or the pseudogene TRBV3-2), the J call TRBJ1-5; D is unclear. The CDR3 covers 13 residues. CDR1 LGHDT and CDR2 YNNKEL come from the germline V gene (reference sequence). V was shortened by 0 bases and J by 9 bases, with 9 bases between the two germline ends. The CDR3 loop reads CASSQEMFGPQHF. The CDR3, as DNA: TGTGCCAGCAGCCAAGAAATGTTCGGGCCCCAGCATTTT.

V usage is TRBV3-1 (or the pseudogene TRBV3-2) and J usage is TRBJ2-3, with D perhaps matching TRBD2 (5 bases). The germline V gene has CDR1 LGHDT and CDR2 YNNKEL (reference sequence). V was clipped by 0 bases and J by 2 bases, with 9 bases between them. The length of the CDR3 is 15 residues. The CDR3 bases are TGTGCCAGCAGCCAAGACGGAGACTACACAGATACGCAGTATTTT. This gives the protein CASSQDGDYTDTQYF.

The chain uses TRBV29-1 and TRBJ2-1, with 8 nucleotides matching TRBD2. The germline V gene has CDR1 SQVTM and CDR2 ANQGSEA. CDR3 length equals 13 residues. V shed 6 bases and J 7 bases; nucleotides not matched to a gene: 8. The CDR3 DNA follows: TGCAGCGTCGGGAGGGCCGGGAAGAATGAGCAGTTCTTC. This sequence encodes CSVGRAGKNEQFF.